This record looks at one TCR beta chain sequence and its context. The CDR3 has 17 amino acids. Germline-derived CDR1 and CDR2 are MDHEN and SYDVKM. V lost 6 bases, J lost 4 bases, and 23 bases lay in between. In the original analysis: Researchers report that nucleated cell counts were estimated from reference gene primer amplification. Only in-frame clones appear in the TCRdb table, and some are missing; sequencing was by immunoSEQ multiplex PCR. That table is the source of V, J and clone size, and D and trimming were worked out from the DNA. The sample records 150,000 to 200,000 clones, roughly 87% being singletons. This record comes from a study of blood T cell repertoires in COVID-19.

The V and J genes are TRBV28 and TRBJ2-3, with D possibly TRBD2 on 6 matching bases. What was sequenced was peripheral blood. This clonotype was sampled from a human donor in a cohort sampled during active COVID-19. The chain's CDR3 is CASRMKFPGVEADTQYF. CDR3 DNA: TGTGCCAGCAGGATGAAATTCCCGGGAGTAGAGGCAGATACGCAGTATTTT.